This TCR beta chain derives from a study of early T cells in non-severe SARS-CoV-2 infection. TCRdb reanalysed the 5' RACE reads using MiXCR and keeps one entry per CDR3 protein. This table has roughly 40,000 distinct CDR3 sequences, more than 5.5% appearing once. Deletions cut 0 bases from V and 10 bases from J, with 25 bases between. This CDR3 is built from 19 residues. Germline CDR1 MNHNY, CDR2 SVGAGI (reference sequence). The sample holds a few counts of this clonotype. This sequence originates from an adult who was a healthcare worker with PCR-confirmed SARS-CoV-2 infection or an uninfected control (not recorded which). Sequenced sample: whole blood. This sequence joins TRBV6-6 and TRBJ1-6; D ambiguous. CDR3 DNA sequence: TGTGCCAGCAGTTACTCCTCGCCACGATGGCCGACCTCAGACTCACCCCTCCACTTT. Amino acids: CASSYSSPRWPTSDSPLHF.